A selection of T cell receptor beta chains follows, all from one sample in a study of T-cell memory formation after mild COVID-19. Using its own MiXCR run on the 5' RACE reads, TCRdb lists one record per CDR3 protein. The sample contains fewer than 650,000 distinct CDR3 sequences, roughly 22% of which appear only once. The sequencing sample was made of PBMCs or a T cell subset sorted from them (not recorded which). The receptors shown here come from an adult woman who had mild COVID-19 (a few samples of this study predate the infection). Cell type and time point are not known. Each CDR3 is given without its conserved first and last residue. Clone size is not always given. Where it is, it says once, few, many or a class for expanded clones.

TRBV12-3/TRBV12-4 | - | ASSAPGGQRDEQF
TRBV7-9 | few | ASSLVWGHHTEAF
TRBV7-6 | - | ASSSENGRSNQPQH
TRBV18 | few | ASSPSSPGGNTIY
TRBV4-2 | few | ASSQLAADTGELF
TRBV20-1 | - | SARVGTISQPQH
TRBV20-1 | once | SADGELAGSLQF
TRBV5-1 | - | ASSPVHLAENEQF
TRBV20-1 | few | SENRWNSGDTQY
TRBV25-1 | few | ATSLGRGMNTEAF
TRBV20-1 | - | SARVGYNEQF
TRBV24-1 | - | ATSLGRGHQETQY
TRBV7-9 | many | ASSFGGRLNEQF
TRBV21-1 | few | ASKACTEAF
TRBV15 | - | ATSRDWDYNEQF
TRBV6-6 | - | ASSSQGTGPGNTIY
TRBV10-2 | few | ASIRSDRENTEAF
TRBV5-5 | - | ASSHQDIRTVAEAF
TRBV7-3 | - | ASSLSLQETQY
TRBV13 | - | ASSKTGTGFSPLH
TRBV29-1 | few | SVAGNGDSHNEQF
TRBV11-3 | - | ASSLPSGRYTGELF
TRBV19 | - | ASSIRGADTQY
TRBV11-2 | many | ASSLGASGSPLH
TRBV12-3/TRBV12-4 | many | ASSLGDIQY
TRBV9 | few | ASSEGRNLYNEQF
TRBV5-5 | - | ASSLVLPGQGFKGYT
TRBV20-1 | - | SATGTGSSGANVLT
TRBV3-1 | few | ASSSSSTYEQY
TRBV18 | many | ASSPGVGGGQGTEAF
TRBV5-1 | - | ASSLPPGNDGYT
TRBV12-3/TRBV12-4 | - | ASSPGTGWTEAF
TRBV7-3 | - | ASSPTLWASGGKNEQF
TRBV29-1 | - | SVGFEAF
TRBV7-9 | - | ASSPSEGGSYNSPLH
TRBV4-1 | - | ASLGGTDTQY
TRBV20-1 | - | SANAGAYGYT
TRBV20-1 | - | SASPGPIAF
TRBV7-6 | - | ASSFSEEYGEQY
TRBV12-3/TRBV12-4 | - | ASSHYPGQQFNEKLF
TRBV3-1 | many | ASSPRPTDYGYT
TRBV30 | - | AWISLAAYNEQF
TRBV6-4 | - | ASSAGAGGGYNEQF
TRBV7-8 | - | ASSFRRERPYEQY
TRBV5-1 | few | ASSLVRGTSGYNEQF
TRBV12-3/TRBV12-4 | - | ASSFGSPMMGETQY
TRBV19 | - | ASNPGQRGYT
TRBV24-1 | few | ATSDPGQGAQSF